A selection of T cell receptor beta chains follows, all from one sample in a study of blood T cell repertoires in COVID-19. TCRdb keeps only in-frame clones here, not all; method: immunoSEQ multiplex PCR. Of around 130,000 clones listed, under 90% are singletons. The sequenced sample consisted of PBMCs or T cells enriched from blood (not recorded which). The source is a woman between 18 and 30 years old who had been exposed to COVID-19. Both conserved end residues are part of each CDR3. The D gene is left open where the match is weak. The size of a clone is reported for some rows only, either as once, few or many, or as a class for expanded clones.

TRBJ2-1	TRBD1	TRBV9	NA	TGTGCCTCCGGGACAGGAGTTTACAATGAGCAGTTCTTC	CASGTGVYNEQFF
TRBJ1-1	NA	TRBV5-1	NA	TGCGCCAGCAGCCAAAACACTGAAGCTTTCTTT	CASSQNTEAFF
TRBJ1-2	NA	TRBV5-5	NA	TGTGCCAGCAGCTCGACTCGACTGTTCCTCGGCGGATATGGCTACACCTTC	CASSSTRLFLGGYGYTF
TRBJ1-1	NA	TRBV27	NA	TGTGCCAGCAGTTTCCGGGTCCAGGGTGCACACACTGAAGCTTTCTTT	CASSFRVQGAHTEAFF
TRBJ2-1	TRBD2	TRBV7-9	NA	TGTGCCAGCAGCACTAGCGGGGCCCGATACAATGAGCAGTTCTTC	CASSTSGARYNEQFF
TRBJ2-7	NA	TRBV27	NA	TGTGCCAGCAGTCCCGTCGGGTTGTACGAGCAGTACTTC	CASSPVGLYEQYF
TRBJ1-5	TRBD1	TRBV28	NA	TGTGCCAGCAGTTTAAGGGGGCCTAGCAATCAGCCCCAGCATTTT	CASSLRGPSNQPQHF
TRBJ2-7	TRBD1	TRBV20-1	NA	TGCAGTGCTAGTGGGACAGTGGACGAGCAGTACTTC	CSASGTVDEQYF
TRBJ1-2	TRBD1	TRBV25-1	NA	TGTGCCAGCAGTGAATTATGGGACAGCTTCTATGGCTACACCTTC	CASSELWDSFYGYTF
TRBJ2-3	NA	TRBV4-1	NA	TGCGCCAGCAGCCCGGGGGGCGGGAGCCACGGCACAGATACGCAGTATTTT	CASSPGGGSHGTDTQYF
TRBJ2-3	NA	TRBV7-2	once	TGTGCCAGCAGCTCGATCACGTGGGACACTCAGATGGATACGCAGTATTTT	CASSSITWDTQMDTQYF
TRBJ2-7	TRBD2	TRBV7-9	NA	TGTGCCAGCAGCCCCCTTACTAGCGCCCACGAGCAGTACTTC	CASSPLTSAHEQYF
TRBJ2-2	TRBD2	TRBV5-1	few	TGCGCCAGCAGCCCGGGACTAGCGGGAGGAAAGGGGGAGCTGTTTTTT	CASSPGLAGGKGELFF
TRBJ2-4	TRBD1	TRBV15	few	TGTGCCACCAGCAGGGGAACCGGGACAGGGGTCGGATACCTGGGGCTAGCCAAAAACATTCAGTACTTC	CATSRGTGTGVGYLGLAKNIQYF
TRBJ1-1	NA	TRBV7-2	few	TGTGCCAGCAGCTTCTCGCACAGGAACACTGAAGCTTTCTTT	CASSFSHRNTEAFF
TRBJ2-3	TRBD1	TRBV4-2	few	TGTGCCAGCAGCCTACAGGGGGCCACTCACACTTCCACAGATACGCAGTATTTT	CASSLQGATHTSTDTQYF
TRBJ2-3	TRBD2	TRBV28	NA	TGTGCCAGCAGCCGTAGCGGGGTCACAGATACGCAGTATTTT	CASSRSGVTDTQYF
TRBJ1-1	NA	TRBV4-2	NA	TGTGCCAGCAGCCAAGCACGGACAGAACGGAACACTGAAGCTTTCTTT	CASSQARTERNTEAFF
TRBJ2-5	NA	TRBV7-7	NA	TGTGCGAGCGGACAGAACGTGCAAGAGACCCAGTACTTC	CASGQNVQETQYF
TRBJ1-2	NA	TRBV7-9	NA	TGTGCCAGCAGCTTAGCAGTGGCAGGGGAGGGTGGCTACACCTTC	CASSLAVAGEGGYTF
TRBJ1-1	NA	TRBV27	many	TGTGCCAGCAGTTTATCTGCAGGTCTTAACACTGAAGCTTTCTTT	CASSLSAGLNTEAFF
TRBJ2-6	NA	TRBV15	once	TGTGCCACCAGCAGAGATTATTGGGTGAGGGGGGCCAACGTCCTGACTTTC	CATSRDYWVRGANVLTF
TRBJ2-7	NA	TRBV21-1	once	TGTGCCAGCAGCAAAGATAGGGCGGACACCTACGAGCAGTACTTC	CASSKDRADTYEQYF
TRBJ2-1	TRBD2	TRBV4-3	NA	TGCGCCAGCAGCCAAGGTTCGACTAGCGGGATAGGGGGTGAGCAGTTCTTC	CASSQGSTSGIGGEQFF
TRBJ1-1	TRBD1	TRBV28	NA	TGTGCCAGCAGACACAGGGGGCACACTGAAGCTTTCTTT	CASRHRGHTEAFF
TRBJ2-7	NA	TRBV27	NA	TGTGCCAGCAGCAAACAGGGTTGGACCTACGAGCAGTACTTC	CASSKQGWTYEQYF
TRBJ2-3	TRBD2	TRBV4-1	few	TGCGCCAGCAGCCTGGGACTAGCGGGATCTAGCACAGATACGCAGTATTTT	CASSLGLAGSSTDTQYF
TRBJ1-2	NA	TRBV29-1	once	TGCAGCGTTGAACAGGGGCTTTCTTATGGCTACACCTTC	CSVEQGLSYGYTF
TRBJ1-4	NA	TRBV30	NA	TGTGCCTGGAGTCCACGGGGAGGGGCCACCGAAAAACTGTTTTTT	CAWSPRGGATEKLFF
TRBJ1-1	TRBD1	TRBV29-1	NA	TGCAGCGTTGAACTTACAGGGGGCGGCACTGAAGCTTTCTTT	CSVELTGGGTEAFF
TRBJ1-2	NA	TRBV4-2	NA	TGTGCCAGCAGCCAAGGCGCGGGGGGCGGCTACACCTTC	CASSQGAGGGYTF
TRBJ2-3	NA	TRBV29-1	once	TGCAGCGTAACCTCGGGTGGCACAGATACGCAGTATTTT	CSVTSGGTDTQYF
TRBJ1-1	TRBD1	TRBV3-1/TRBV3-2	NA	TGTGCCAGCTGGGACAGGGGGACCACTGAAGCTTTCTTT	CASWDRGTTEAFF
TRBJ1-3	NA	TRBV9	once	TGTGCCAGCAGCGGATTAGGGACACCCTCCTCTGGAAACACCATATATTTT	CASSGLGTPSSGNTIYF
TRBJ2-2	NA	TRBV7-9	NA	TGTGCCAGCAGCTTCGGGGGCACCGGGGAGCTGTTTTTT	CASSFGGTGELFF
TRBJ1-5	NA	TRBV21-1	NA	TGTGCCAGCAGCGCCCGGGACAGCCTATTGGATCAGCCCCAGCATTTT	CASSARDSLLDQPQHF
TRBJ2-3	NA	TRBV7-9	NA	TGTGCCAGCAGCTTTCGGGAGCGCACAGATACGCAGTATTTT	CASSFRERTDTQYF
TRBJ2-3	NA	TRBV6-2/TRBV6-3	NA	TGTGCCAGCAGTCGTAGCGGCCTCAGCTTCTCGGCGCAGTATTTT	CASSRSGLSFSAQYF
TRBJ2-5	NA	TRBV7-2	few	TGTGCCAGCAGCCCTCAGGGCGGAGAGACCCAGTACTTC	CASSPQGGETQYF
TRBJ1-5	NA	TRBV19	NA	TGTGCCAGTAGTATAGAGGGGCTTCGAAATCAGCCCCAGCATTTT	CASSIEGLRNQPQHF
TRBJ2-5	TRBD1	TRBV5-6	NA	TGTGCCAGCAGCTACCCGGGACAGGGATGGGGCCAAGAGACCCAGTACTTC	CASSYPGQGWGQETQYF
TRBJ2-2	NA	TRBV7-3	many	TGTGCCGTACGGGGGATTAGCACCGGGGAGCTGTTTTTT	CAVRGISTGELFF
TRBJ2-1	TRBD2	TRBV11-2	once	TGTGCCAGCAGACCGTATCGAGCGGGAGTCGGGAATGAGCAGTTCTTC	CASRPYRAGVGNEQFF
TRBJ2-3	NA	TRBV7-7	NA	TGTGCCAGCAGCTTAGGACACACAGATACGCAGTATTTT	CASSLGHTDTQYF
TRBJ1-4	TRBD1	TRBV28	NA	TGTGCCAGCAGCATGGACAGGGTTGAAAAACTGTTTTTT	CASSMDRVEKLFF
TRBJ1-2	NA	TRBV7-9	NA	TGTGCCAGCAGCTTAGCGTCCAGACAGGCTCCTAACTATGGCTACACCTTC	CASSLASRQAPNYGYTF
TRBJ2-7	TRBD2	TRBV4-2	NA	TGTGCCAGCAGCCAAGGTTTAGCGGGAGGGGACGAGCAGTACTTC	CASSQGLAGGDEQYF
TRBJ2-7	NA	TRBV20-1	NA	TGCAGTGCTAGTTGGGTCGGAGGGTACTACGAGCAGTACTTC	CSASWVGGYYEQYF
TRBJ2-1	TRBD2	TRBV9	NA	TGTGCCAGCAGCGTAGTGGAACTAGCGGGGCCCCAGGGGCAGTTCTTC	CASSVVELAGPQGQFF
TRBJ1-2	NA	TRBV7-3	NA	TGTGCCAGCAGCTCGTCCGGGGAATTGGGCTACACCTTC	CASSSSGELGYTF
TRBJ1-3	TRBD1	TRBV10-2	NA	TGCGCCAGCAGATTGTCCGGGACAGGTACTGGAAACACCATATATTTT	CASRLSGTGTGNTIYF
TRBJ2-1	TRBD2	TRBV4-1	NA	TGCGCCAGCAGCCAAGAGAAGGTAGCGGGAGGTCGTGAGCAGTTCTTC	CASSQEKVAGGREQFF
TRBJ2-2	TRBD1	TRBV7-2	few	TGTGCCAGCAGCCCCAACAGGGGAACCACCTGGGAGCTGTTTTTT	CASSPNRGTTWELFF
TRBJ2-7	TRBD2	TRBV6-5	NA	TGTGCCAGCAGTTACACTAGCGGTAGCTCCTACGAGCAGTACTTC	CASSYTSGSSYEQYF
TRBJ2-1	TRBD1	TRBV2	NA	TGTGCCAGCAGTGCAGGGACAGACAATGAGCAGTTCTTC	CASSAGTDNEQFF